The sample holds a few counts of the clone carrying this T cell receptor beta chain. Its target is not known. Random hexamers served to reverse transcribe roughly 0.45 to 1 ug RNA. Multiplex PCR with immunoSEQ amplified the TCR beta CDR3 across 54 Vbeta and 13 Jbeta. Using its own MiXCR run on the immunoSEQ multiplex PCR reads, TCRdb lists one record per CDR3 protein. The profile shows roughly 220,000 distinct CDR3 sequences, roughly 93% of them singletons. Through negative isolation, CD4+ and CD8+ T cells were obtained, while TEMRA cells were enriched using FACS. This sample is drawn from a study of CD8 T cells in Susac syndrome. Study summary: Within the sequenced group of Susac syndrome patients, five or six showed active disease and eight were in remission.

V was cut by 4 bases and J by 9 bases, with 10 bases left in between. This CDR3 has 12 residues. Per the germline V gene, CDR1 is LNHDA and CDR2 is SQIVND (reference sequence). Study conclusions and caveats: Clonal expansion was not observed in the Susac syndrome CD4+ T cell repertoires.

Source material: CD4+ T cells from PBMCs. This chain uses TRBV19 with TRBJ1-5; unclear D gene. This TCR came from a human donor with Susac syndrome. In nucleotides, the CDR3 is TGTGCCAGTAGTAACGGCCGTTGGCCCCAGCATTTT. It specifies CASSNGRWPQHF. Full variable domain (missing parts from reference TRBV19 and TRBJ1-5): DGGITQSPKYLFRKEGQNVTLSCEQNLNHDAMYWYRQDPGQGLRLIYYSQIVNDFQKGDIAEGYSVSREKKESFPLTVTSAQKNPTAFYLCASSNGRWPQHFGDGTRLSIL.